Listed below are T cell receptor beta chains from one sample, sequenced in a study of cytomegalovirus exposure and HLA in healthy donors. Method: immunoSEQ multiplex PCR; TCRdb's copy keeps in-frame clones and lacks some. The data show about 62,000 clones, 70% to 75% seen once. The specimen sequenced was PBMCs. The receptors come from a woman younger than 45 in good health and CMV-seronegative. Both conserved end residues are part of each CDR3. A D gene is named only where the DNA matches it firmly. Some rows have no size entry. The others give once, few or many, or a class for an expanded clone.

clone_size j_call d_call v_call cdr3_aa cdr3_nt
. TRBJ1-1 . TRBV19 CASSIDVNTEAFF TGTGCCAGTAGTATAGACGTGAACACTGAAGCTTTCTTT
. TRBJ2-5 . TRBV4-3 CASSQESAGVETQYF TGCGCCAGCAGCCAAGAATCGGCAGGGGTTGAGACCCAGTACTTC
. TRBJ2-3 . TRBV6-5 CASSYGSFDTQYF TGTGCCAGCAGTTACGGGAGTTTTGATACGCAGTATTTT
. TRBJ1-1 . TRBV7-9 CASSPSNSRGAFF TGTGCCAGCAGCCCAAGCAACTCCCGGGGAGCTTTCTTT
. TRBJ2-2 . TRBV19 CASTRGSYPTAGELFF TGTGCCAGTACAAGGGGCAGCTACCCCACCGCCGGGGAGCTGTTTTTT
few TRBJ2-5 . TRBV7-8 CASSLGRQQETQYF TGTGCCAGCAGCTTAGGGAGACAGCAAGAGACCCAGTACTTC
. TRBJ2-1 . TRBV2 CASSLRGEGTNEQFF TGTGCCAGCAGCCTCAGGGGGGAAGGCACCAATGAGCAGTTCTTC
. TRBJ2-7 TRBD2 TRBV28 CASSLLSGSYEQYF TGTGCCAGCAGTTTACTGAGCGGGAGTTACGAGCAGTACTTC
. TRBJ2-1 TRBD2 TRBV7-2 CASSLGPSGNEQFF TGTGCCAGCAGCTTAGGGCCTAGCGGCAATGAGCAGTTCTTC
. TRBJ1-1 . TRBV19 CASSATGKNTEAFF TGTGCCAGTAGTGCGACAGGAAAGAACACTGAAGCTTTCTTT
. TRBJ1-2 TRBD1 TRBV4-3 CASSQDRGGYGYTF TGCGCCAGCAGCCAGGACAGGGGAGGCTATGGCTACACCTTC
. TRBJ2-7 TRBD1 TRBV27 CASSLPRQGFYEQYF TGTGCCAGCAGTTTACCGCGACAGGGCTTTTACGAGCAGTACTTC
. TRBJ1-1 . TRBV11-2 CASSLGLETEAFF TGTGCCAGCAGCTTAGGTTTGGAGACTGAAGCTTTCTTT
. TRBJ2-5 TRBD1 TRBV4-2 CASRRSGGTGPQETQYF TGTGCCAGCAGGCGATCTGGGGGGACAGGGCCTCAAGAGACCCAGTACTTC
once TRBJ1-2 . TRBV19 CASTSSGGVYTF TGTGCCAGTACCAGCTCGGGGGGAGTCTACACCTTC
. TRBJ2-5 TRBD2 TRBV25-1 CASSEWGLAQTETQYF TGTGCCAGCAGTGAATGGGGACTAGCCCAAACGGAGACCCAGTACTTC
. TRBJ2-1 TRBD2 TRBV19 CAAGSGPNNEQFF TGTGCCGCGGGTAGCGGGCCCAACAATGAGCAGTTCTTC
. TRBJ1-3 . TRBV4-3 CASSQRNQVFSGNTIYF TGCGCCAGCAGCCAACGAAACCAGGTTTTCTCTGGAAACACCATATATTTT
. TRBJ2-1 TRBD1 TRBV7-7 CASSLRTGAPYEQFF TGTGCCAGCAGCTTAAGGACAGGGGCACCTTATGAGCAGTTCTTC
. TRBJ1-1 . TRBV11-2 CASSPPMNTEAFF TGTGCCAGCAGCCCACCTATGAACACTGAAGCTTTCTTT
. TRBJ1-3 TRBD1 TRBV27 CASSSTGVHSGNTIYF TGTGCCAGCAGTTCAACAGGGGTCCACTCTGGAAACACCATATATTTT
. TRBJ2-1 . TRBV12-5 CASGLPNPIYPGNEQFF TGTGCTAGTGGTTTGCCAAACCCCATATATCCGGGCAATGAGCAGTTCTTC
. TRBJ2-1 TRBD2 TRBV10-3 CAIKASGVEGSYNEQFF TGTGCCATCAAGGCTAGCGGAGTGGAGGGCTCCTACAATGAGCAGTTCTTC
. TRBJ1-5 . TRBV30 CAWSFSPRQPQHF TGTGCCTGGAGTTTCTCTCCTCGTCAGCCCCAGCATTTT
. TRBJ2-5 TRBD2 TRBV6-6 CASSYASGSIQETQYF TGTGCCAGCAGTTATGCGAGCGGGAGTATTCAAGAGACCCAGTACTTC
. TRBJ2-1 TRBD2 TRBV11-3 CASSLDFPAGGSYNEQFF TGTGCCAGCAGCTTAGATTTTCCAGCGGGAGGCTCCTACAATGAGCAGTTCTTC
. TRBJ1-2 TRBD1 TRBV15 CATSRGQEGVSRYTF TGTGCCACCAGCAGGGGACAGGAAGGAGTTTCGAGGTACACCTTC
. TRBJ2-1 TRBD2 TRBV5-1 CASSLQAGNNEQFF TGCGCCAGCAGCTTGCAAGCGGGAAACAATGAGCAGTTCTTC
. TRBJ2-1 . TRBV27 CASSLLPLVGNEQFF TGTGCCAGCAGTTTACTTCCGCTAGTGGGCAATGAGCAGTTCTTC
few TRBJ2-3 TRBD1 TRBV4-2 CASSQRGQGHSTDTQYF TGTGCCAGCAGCCAAAGAGGACAGGGCCATTCCACAGATACGCAGTATTTT
. TRBJ1-1 . TRBV29-1 CSVGQNTEAFF TGCAGCGTTGGTCAGAACACTGAAGCTTTCTTT
. TRBJ2-3 TRBD2 TRBV19 CASRQREITDTQYF TGTGCCAGTAGGCAGCGGGAGATCACAGATACGCAGTATTTT
. TRBJ2-7 . TRBV7-2 CASSQASYEQYF TGTGCCAGCAGCCAGGCCTCTTACGAGCAGTACTTC
few TRBJ2-6 . TRBV7-3 CASSLTLAGAGANVLTF TGTGCCAGCAGCTTAACCCTAGCAGGGGCCGGGGCCAACGTCCTGACTTTC
. TRBJ1-3 TRBD1 TRBV13 CASSSALTGTSGNTIYF TGTGCCAGCAGCTCGGCCTTGACAGGGACCTCTGGAAACACCATATATTTT
. TRBJ2-1 TRBD1 TRBV14 CASSQADRGKEQFF TGTGCCAGCAGCCAAGCCGACAGGGGGAAAGAGCAGTTCTTC
. TRBJ2-7 TRBD1 TRBV6-5 CAAGTGTCEQYF TGTGCCGCCGGGACAGGGACGTGTGAGCAGTACTTC
. TRBJ1-2 . TRBV28 CASRPLRQLNYGYTF TGTGCCAGCAGGCCCCTTAGACAGCTTAACTATGGCTACACCTTC
. TRBJ2-1 . TRBV7-9 CASSFSILDGGNEQFF TGTGCCAGCAGCTTCAGCATCCTAGATGGTGGAAATGAGCAGTTCTTC
. TRBJ1-1 . TRBV19 CASMLDRQNTEAFF TGTGCCAGTATGTTGGACAGACAGAACACTGAAGCTTTCTTT
. TRBJ2-3 TRBD2 TRBV5-4 CASSLMSGRITDTQYF TGTGCCAGCAGCTTAATGAGCGGGAGAATCACAGATACGCAGTATTTT
few TRBJ1-1 . TRBV7-2 CASSLMGRLNTEAFF TGTGCCAGCAGCTTAATGGGCCGACTGAACACTGAAGCTTTCTTT
few TRBJ1-1 . TRBV4-3 CASRNRAGLGTEAFF TGCGCCAGCCGAAATAGGGCAGGACTGGGCACTGAAGCTTTCTTT